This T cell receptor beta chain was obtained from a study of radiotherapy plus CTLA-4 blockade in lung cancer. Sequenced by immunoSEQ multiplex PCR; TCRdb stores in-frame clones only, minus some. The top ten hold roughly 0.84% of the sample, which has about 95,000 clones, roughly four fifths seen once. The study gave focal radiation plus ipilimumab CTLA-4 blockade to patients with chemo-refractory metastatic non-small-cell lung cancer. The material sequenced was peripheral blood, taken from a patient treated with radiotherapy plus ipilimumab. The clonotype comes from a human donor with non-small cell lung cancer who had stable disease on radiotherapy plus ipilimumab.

CDR3 bases: TGTGCCAGCAGCCTCGGCGGGCCAAATGAGCAGTTCTTC. The encoded protein is CASSLGGPNEQFF. The chain combines TRBV7-8 with TRBJ2-1, with D possibly TRBD2 on 5 matching bases. The V and J ends lost 5 bases and 7 bases respectively, with 12 bases between them. Germline CDR1 reads SGHVS; CDR2 reads FQNEAQ. CDR3 length: 13 amino acids.